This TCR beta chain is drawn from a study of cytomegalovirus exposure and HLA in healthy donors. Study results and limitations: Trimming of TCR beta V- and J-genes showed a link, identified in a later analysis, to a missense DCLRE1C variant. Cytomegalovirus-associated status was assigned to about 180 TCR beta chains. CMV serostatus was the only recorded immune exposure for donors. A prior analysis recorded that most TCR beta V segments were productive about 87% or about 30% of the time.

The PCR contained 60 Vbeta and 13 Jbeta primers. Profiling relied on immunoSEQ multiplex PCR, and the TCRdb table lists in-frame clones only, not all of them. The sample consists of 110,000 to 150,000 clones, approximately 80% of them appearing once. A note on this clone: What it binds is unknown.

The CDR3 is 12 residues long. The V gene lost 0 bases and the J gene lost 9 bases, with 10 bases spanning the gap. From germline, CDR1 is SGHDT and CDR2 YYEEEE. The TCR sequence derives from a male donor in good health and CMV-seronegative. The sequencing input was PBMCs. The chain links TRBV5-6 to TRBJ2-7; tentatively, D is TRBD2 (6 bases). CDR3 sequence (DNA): TGTGCCAGCAGCTTGGGGAGGGTTCGGCAGTACTTC. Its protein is CASSLGRVRQYF.